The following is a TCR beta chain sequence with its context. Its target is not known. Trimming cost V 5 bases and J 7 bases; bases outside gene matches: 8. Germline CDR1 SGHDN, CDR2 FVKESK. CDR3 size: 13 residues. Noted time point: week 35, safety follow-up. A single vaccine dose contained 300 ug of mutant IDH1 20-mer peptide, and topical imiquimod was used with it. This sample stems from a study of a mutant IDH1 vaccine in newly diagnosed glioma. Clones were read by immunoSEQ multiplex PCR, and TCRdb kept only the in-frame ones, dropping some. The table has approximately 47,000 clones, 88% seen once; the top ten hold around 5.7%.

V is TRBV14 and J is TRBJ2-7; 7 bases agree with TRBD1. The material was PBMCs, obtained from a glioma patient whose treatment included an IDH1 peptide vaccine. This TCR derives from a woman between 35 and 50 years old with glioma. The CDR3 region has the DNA TGTGCCAGCAGCGGACAGGCCTACGGTGAGCAGTACTTC. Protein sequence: CASSGQAYGEQYF.